This T cell receptor (beta chain) came from a study of TIL therapy for anti-PD-1-resistant metastatic lung cancer. About the research overall: Median patient age was about 55, ranging about 38-80 years.

A word on this clone: Other DNA sequences in this specimen translate into the identical CDR3.

Looked up from germline, CDR1 is LNHNV and CDR2 is YYDKDF (reference sequence). With 0 bases removed from V and 4 bases from J, the gap between germline ends came to 9 bases. The CDR3 runs 14 residues. Time point described: pre-treatment sample, taken before nivolumab and TIL therapy. Most excised metastases sampled were pleural nodules or supraclavicular lymph nodes. Patients were adults with stage 4 NSCLC. The libraries were made with immunoSEQ v3. Libraries were prepared by immunoSEQ multiplex PCR; TCRdb keeps only in-frame clonotypes and omits some of them. This table has approximately 87,000 clones, 50% to 70% appearing once.

The sequence was obtained from a person aged 25 to 80 with non-small cell lung cancer. The chain is built from TRBV15 and TRBJ2-5; D gene uncertain. The source was tumor tissue, collected at baseline. The CDR3 sequence: CATSRDRGAETQYF. CDR3 DNA: TGTGCCACCAGCAGAGATCGTGGCGCAGAGACCCAGTACTTC.